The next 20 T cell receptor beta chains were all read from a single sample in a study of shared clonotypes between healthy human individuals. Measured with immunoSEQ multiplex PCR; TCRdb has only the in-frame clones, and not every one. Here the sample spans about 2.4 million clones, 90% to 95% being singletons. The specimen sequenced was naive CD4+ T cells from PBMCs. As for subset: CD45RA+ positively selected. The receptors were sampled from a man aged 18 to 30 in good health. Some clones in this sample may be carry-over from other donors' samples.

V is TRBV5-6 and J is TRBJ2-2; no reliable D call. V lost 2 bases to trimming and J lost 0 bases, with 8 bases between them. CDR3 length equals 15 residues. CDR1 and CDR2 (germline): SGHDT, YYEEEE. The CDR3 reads CASSFLGSNTGELFF. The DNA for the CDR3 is TGTGCCAGCAGCTTCCTGGGCTCGAACACCGGGGAGCTGTTTTTT.

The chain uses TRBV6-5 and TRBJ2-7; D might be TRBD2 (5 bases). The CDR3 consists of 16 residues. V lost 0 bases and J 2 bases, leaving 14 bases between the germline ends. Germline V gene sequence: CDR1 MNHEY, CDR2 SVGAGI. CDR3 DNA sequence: TGTGCCAGCAGTTACTCTTCGGTCGGGGTAGCCTACGAGCAGTACTTC. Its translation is CASSYSSVGVAYEQYF.

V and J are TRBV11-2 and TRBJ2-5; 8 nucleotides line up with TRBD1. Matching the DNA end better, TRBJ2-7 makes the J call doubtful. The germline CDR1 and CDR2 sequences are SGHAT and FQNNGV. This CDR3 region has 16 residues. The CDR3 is CASSSSQGAITNEQYF. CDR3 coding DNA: TGTGCCAGCAGCTCGTCCCAGGGGGCGATTACGAACGAGCAGTACTTC.

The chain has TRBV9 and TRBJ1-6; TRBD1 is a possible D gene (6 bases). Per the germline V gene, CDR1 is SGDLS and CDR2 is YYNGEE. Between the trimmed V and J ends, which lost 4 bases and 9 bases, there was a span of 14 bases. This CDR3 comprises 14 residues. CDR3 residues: CASSPTGHLSPLHF. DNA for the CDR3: TGTGCCAGCAGCCCGACGGGACACCTTTCACCCCTCCACTTT.

The chain's CDR3 is CASSRLTGSGNTIYF. In nucleotides, the CDR3 is TGTGCCAGCAGCCGATTGACAGGCTCTGGAAACACCATATATTTT. This chain links TRBV14 with TRBJ1-3; possible D gene TRBD1, 6 bases. Trimming stripped 4 bases from V and 0 bases from J, with 10 bases between. Germline values: CDR1 SGHDN, CDR2 FVKESK. The CDR3 covers 15 residues.

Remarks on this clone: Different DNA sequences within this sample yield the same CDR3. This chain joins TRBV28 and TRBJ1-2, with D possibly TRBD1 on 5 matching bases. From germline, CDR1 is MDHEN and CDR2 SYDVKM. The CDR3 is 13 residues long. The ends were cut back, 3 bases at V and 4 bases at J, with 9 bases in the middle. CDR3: CASSFGARYGYTF. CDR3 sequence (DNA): TGTGCCAGCAGTTTCGGGGCCCGCTATGGCTACACCTTC.

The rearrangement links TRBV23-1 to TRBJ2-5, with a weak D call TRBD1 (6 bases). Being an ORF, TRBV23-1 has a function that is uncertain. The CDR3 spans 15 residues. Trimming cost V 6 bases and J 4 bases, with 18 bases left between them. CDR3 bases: TGCGCCAGCAGAACCACGGGACACCAAGGAGAGACCCAGTACTTC. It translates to CASRTTGHQGETQYF.

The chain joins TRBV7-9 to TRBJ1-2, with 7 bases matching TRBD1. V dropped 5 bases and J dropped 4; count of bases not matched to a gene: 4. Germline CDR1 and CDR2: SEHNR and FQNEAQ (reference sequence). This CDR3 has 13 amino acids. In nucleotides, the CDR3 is TGTGCCAGCAGCCTCCGGGACAGCTATGGCTACACCTTC. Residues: CASSLRDSYGYTF.

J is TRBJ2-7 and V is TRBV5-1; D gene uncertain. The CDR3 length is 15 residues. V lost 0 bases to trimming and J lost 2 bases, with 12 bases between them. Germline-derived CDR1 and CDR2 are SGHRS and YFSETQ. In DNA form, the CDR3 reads TGCGCCAGCAGCTTGGGGGCCCACCCCCCCTACGAGCAGTACTTC. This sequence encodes CASSLGAHPPYEQYF. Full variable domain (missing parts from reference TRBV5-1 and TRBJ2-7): KAGVTQTPRYLIKTRGQQVTLSCSPISGHRSVSWYQQTPGQGLQFLFEYFSETQRNKGNFPGRFSGRQFSNSRSEMNVSTLELGDSALYLCASSLGAHPPYEQYFGPGTRLTVT.

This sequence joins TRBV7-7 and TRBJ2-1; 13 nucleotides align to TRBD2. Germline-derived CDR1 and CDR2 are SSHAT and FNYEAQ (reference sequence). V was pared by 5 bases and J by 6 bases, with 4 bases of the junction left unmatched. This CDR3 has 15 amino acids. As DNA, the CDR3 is TGTGCCAGCAGCAAAGGACTAGCGGGAGTCAATGAGCAGTTCTTC. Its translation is CASSKGLAGVNEQFF.

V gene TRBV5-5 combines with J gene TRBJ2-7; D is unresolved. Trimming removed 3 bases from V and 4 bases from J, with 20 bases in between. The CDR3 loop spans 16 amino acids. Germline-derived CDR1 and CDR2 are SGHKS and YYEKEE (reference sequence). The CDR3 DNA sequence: TGTGCCAGCAGCTACCCCAGGAACCAACTCTCATACGAGCAGTACTTC. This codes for CASSYPRNQLSYEQYF. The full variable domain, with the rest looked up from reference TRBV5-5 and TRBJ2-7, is DAGVTQSPTHLIKTRGQQVTLRCSPISGHKSVSWYQQVLGQGPQFIFQYYEKEERGRGNFPDRFSARQFPNYSSELNVNALLLGDSALYLCASSYPRNQLSYEQYFGPGTRLTVT.

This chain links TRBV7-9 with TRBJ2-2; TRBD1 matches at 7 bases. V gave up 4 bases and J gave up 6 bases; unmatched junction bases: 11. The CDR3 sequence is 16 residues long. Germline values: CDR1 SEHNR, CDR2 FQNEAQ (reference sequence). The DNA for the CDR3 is TGTGCCAGCAGCTCCTTATCGGGACAGTGGGCCGGGGAGCTGTTTTTT. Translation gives CASSSLSGQWAGELFF.

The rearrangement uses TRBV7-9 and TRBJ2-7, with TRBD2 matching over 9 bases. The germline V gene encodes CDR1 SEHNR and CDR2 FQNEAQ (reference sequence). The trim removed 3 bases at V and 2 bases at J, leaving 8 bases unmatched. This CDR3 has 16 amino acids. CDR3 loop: CASSFGSSGGAYEQYF. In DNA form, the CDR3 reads TGTGCCAGCAGCTTCGGTAGTAGCGGGGGAGCCTACGAGCAGTACTTC.

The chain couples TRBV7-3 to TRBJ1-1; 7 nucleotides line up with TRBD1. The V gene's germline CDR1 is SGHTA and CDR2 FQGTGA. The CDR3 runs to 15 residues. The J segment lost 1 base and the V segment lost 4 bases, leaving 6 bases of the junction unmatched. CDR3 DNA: TGTGCCAGCAGCTCATATACAGGGGAGAACACTGAAGCTTTCTTT. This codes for CASSSYTGENTEAFF. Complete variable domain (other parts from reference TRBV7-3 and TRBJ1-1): GAGVSQTPSNKVTEKGKYVELRCDPISGHTALYWYRQSLGQGPEFLIYFQGTGAADDSGLPNDRFFAVRPEGSVSTLKIQRTERGDSAVYLCASSSYTGENTEAFFGQGTRLTVV.

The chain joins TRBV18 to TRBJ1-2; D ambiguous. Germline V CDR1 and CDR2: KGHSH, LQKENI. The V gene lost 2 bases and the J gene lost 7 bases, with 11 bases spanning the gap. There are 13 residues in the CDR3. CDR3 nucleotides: TGTGCCAGCTCACCAGAGACCACGGTTGGCTACACCTTC. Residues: CASSPETTVGYTF.

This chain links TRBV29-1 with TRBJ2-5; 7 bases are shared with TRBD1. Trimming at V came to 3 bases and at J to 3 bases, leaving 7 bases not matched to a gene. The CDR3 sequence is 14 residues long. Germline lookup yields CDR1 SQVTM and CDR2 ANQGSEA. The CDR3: CSVERGTAEETQYF. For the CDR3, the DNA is TGCAGCGTTGAGAGAGGGACAGCCGAAGAGACCCAGTACTTC.

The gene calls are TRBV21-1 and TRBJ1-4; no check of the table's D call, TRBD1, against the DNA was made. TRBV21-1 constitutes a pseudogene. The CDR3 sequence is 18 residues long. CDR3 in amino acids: CASSKGETGGGLREKLFF. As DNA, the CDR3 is TGTGCCAGCAGCAAAGGGGAGACAGGGGGCGGTCTCCGTGAAAAACTGTTTTTT.

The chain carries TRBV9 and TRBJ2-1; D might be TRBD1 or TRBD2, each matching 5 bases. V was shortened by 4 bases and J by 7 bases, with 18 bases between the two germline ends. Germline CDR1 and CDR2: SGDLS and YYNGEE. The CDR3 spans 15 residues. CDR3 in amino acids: CASSPRRGVLNEQFF. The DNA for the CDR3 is TGTGCCAGCAGCCCCCGTAGGGGAGTTTTAAATGAGCAGTTCTTC.

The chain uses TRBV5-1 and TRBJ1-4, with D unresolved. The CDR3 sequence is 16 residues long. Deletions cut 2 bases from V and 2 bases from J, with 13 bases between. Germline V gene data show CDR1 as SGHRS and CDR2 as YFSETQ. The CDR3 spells CASSLSVGLTNEKLFF. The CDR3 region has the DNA TGCGCCAGCAGCTTATCCGTTGGATTGACTAATGAAAAACTGTTTTTT.

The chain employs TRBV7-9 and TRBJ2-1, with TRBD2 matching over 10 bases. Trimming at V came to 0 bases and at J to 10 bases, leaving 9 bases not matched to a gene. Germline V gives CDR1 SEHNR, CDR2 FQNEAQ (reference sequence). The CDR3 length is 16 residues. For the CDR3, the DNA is TGTGCCAGCAGCTTAGCCCTGGGGCTAGCGGGAGAGGAGCAGTTCTTC. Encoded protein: CASSLALGLAGEEQFF.